The T cell receptor beta chain under discussion was sequenced for a study of blood T cell repertoires in COVID-19. Overall study: The origin of the acute and convalescent COVID-19 samples was the United States, Italy and Spain. In each case, the material was cDNA or gDNA derived from T cells, B-cell-depleted T cells, or PBMCs.

The V end was cut by 5 bases, the J end by 2 bases, with 18 bases between. The germline gives CDR1 SGHAT, CDR2 FQNNGV. This CDR3 is built from 17 residues. Original analysis: Reference gene primer amplification gave estimated nucleated cell counts. Sequenced by immunoSEQ multiplex PCR; TCRdb stores in-frame clones only, minus some. That table furnishes V, J and clone size, whereas the DNA furnished D and trimming. The sample records about 73,000 clones, 85% to 90% being singletons. The V and J genes are TRBV11-2 and TRBJ2-2, with D tentatively TRBD2 (5 bases). Sequenced: peripheral blood. This TCR was recovered from a man of 80 years or more with acute or convalescent COVID-19. As DNA, the CDR3 is TGTGCCAGCAGCCCCCGGCGGAGTAGCGTTAACACCGGGGAGCTGTTTTTT. As protein: CASSPRRSSVNTGELFF.